Shown below are 24 T cell receptor beta chains from a single sample sequenced in a study of blood T cells in healthy people across ages. With a J-beta primer mix and a sample-barcoded 5' primer, a second PCR ran about 7 to 12 cycles. TCRdb redid the calling of the 5' RACE reads with MiXCR, one entry per CDR3 protein. Found here are around 1,500,000 distinct CDR3 sequences, roughly 30% of them singletons; the top ten hold more than 6%. The sample comprised blood. All receptors derive from a woman aged 25 to 39 in good health.

The J gene is TRBJ2-5, the V gene TRBV20-1; D is unresolved. Trimming cost V 6 bases and J 1 base, with 15 bases left between them. Per germline, CDR1 DFQATT and CDR2 SNEGSKA (reference sequence). CDR3 length equals 14 residues. Written as DNA, the CDR3 is TGCAGTGCCAGACCCCGGACCCTCCAAGAGACCCAGTACTTC. Protein: CSARPRTLQETQYF.

The V gene is TRBV28, the J gene TRBJ2-3; a weak D match, TRBD2 (5 bases). CDR1 and CDR2 from the germline V gene are MDHEN and SYDVKM. This CDR3 has 13 amino acids. V was shortened by 8 bases and J by 6 bases, with 15 bases between the two germline ends. CDR3: CASARRAYDTQYF. The CDR3 DNA sequence: TGTGCCAGCGCCAGGCGGGCCTACGATACGCAGTATTTT.

This clonotype was observed many times. The V and J genes are TRBV4-3 and TRBJ2-3, with TRBD2 identical over 7 bases. CDR1 is LGHNA and CDR2 is YSLEER in the germline V gene. V was pared by 0 bases and J by 0 bases, with 6 bases of the junction left unmatched. The CDR3 consists of 17 residues. CDR3 DNA sequence: TGCGCCAGCAGCCAAGACCCCAGCGGGACTAGCACAGATACGCAGTATTTT. This codes for CASSQDPSGTSTDTQYF.

The chain combines TRBV3-1 with TRBJ2-4; D is undetermined. The end of the DNA aligns better with TRBJ2-7, so the J call may be wrong. The CDR3 is 13 amino acids. CDR1 is LGHDT and CDR2 is YNNKEL in the germline V gene (reference sequence). The chain's CDR3 is CASSQDISYEQYF. The DNA for the CDR3 is TGTGCCAGCAGCCAAGATATCTCCTACGAGCAGTACTTC.

This clonotype showed up just a few times. The J gene is TRBJ1-2, the V gene TRBV28; tentatively, D is TRBD1 (5 bases). Germline V gene sequence: CDR1 MDHEN, CDR2 SYDVKM. Trimming cost V 7 bases and J 8 bases, with 14 bases left between them. This CDR3 comprises 12 residues. Here the CDR3 reads CASTSSGLGYTF. CDR3 nucleotide sequence: TGTGCCAGCACCTCCTCAGGGCTCGGCTACACCTTC.

J is TRBJ2-7 and V is TRBV5-1; 12 nucleotides line up with TRBD1. CDR1 and CDR2 from the germline V gene are SGHRS and YFSETQ. After removal of 7 bases from V and 5 bases from J, the junction contained 7 bases not matched to a gene. This CDR3 comprises 14 residues. CDR3 bases: TGCGCCAGCTATTCCGGGACAGGGGGCAACGAGCAGTACTTC. It encodes CASYSGTGGNEQYF.

The chain recombines TRBV7-2 with TRBJ1-1; a weak D match, TRBD1 (6 bases). Germline V lookup: CDR1 SGHTA, CDR2 FQGNSA. V shed 4 bases and J shed 6 bases, with 15 bases lying between them. CDR3 length: 14 amino acids. CDR3 nucleotide sequence: TGTGCCAGCAGCTCTCGGACAGAAAGCCCTGAAGCTTTCTTT. Protein sequence: CASSSRTESPEAFF.

This clonotype was observed a few times. The gene calls are TRBV11-2 and TRBJ2-1, with 9 nucleotides matching TRBD1. Per the germline V gene, CDR1 is SGHAT and CDR2 is FQNNGV. J lost 7 bases, V lost 5 bases, and 6 bases had no gene match. This CDR3 comprises 14 residues. CDR3 sequence (DNA): TGTGCCAGCAGCGCCCGGGACAGGGCGAATGAGCAGTTCTTC. Amino acid sequence: CASSARDRANEQFF.

V gene TRBV14 combines with J gene TRBJ2-1; D remains unclear. In germline, CDR1 is SGHDN, CDR2 FVKESK. V was clipped by 4 bases and J by 14 bases, with 18 bases between them. The CDR3 is made up of 13 amino acids. The CDR3 protein is CASSPTPARVEFF. For the CDR3, the DNA is TGTGCCAGCAGCCCGACCCCGGCAAGAGTTGAGTTCTTC.

This clonotype was observed a single time. J is TRBJ1-2 and V is TRBV29-1, with D tentatively TRBD1 (6 bases). V was cut by 1 base and J by 2 bases, with 32 bases left in between. The CDR3 spans 21 residues. CDR1 and CDR2 from the germline V gene are SQVTM and ANQGSEA. The DNA for the CDR3 is TGCAGCGTTGAAGTTTCCCCCTGGTGGGGGCCCCGCAGTCTACGGAACTATGGCTACACCTTC. It specifies CSVEVSPWWGPRSLRNYGYTF.

The chain couples TRBV9 to TRBJ1-2; unclear D gene. CDR3 length equals 13 residues. V was shortened by 3 bases and J by 2 bases, with 8 bases between the two germline ends. In germline, CDR1 is SGDLS, CDR2 YYNGEE. The CDR3 DNA follows: TGTGCCAGCAGCGGCCGGGCCAACTATGGCTACACCTTC. This encodes CASSGRANYGYTF.

The chain joins TRBV18 to TRBJ2-4; D uncertain. The J call may be wrong; the DNA end is better matched by TRBJ2-5. The germline gives CDR1 KGHSH, CDR2 LQKENI. The CDR3 contains 12 residues. CDR3 amino acids: CASSPADGTQYF. In nucleotides, the CDR3 is TGTGCCAGCTCACCGGCGGATGGGACCCAGTACTTC.

This chain joins TRBV9 and TRBJ1-1, with D uncertain. The V end lost 2 bases, the J end lost 0 bases, and 14 bases lay between the germline ends. Germline V gene lookup returns CDR1 SGDLS and CDR2 YYNGEE. This CDR3 has 16 amino acids. The CDR3 region has the DNA TGTGCCAGCAGCGTTGGAGTTGACATCATGAACACTGAAGCTTTCTTT. Translated, it gives CASSVGVDIMNTEAFF.

The J gene is TRBJ2-1, the V gene TRBV7-2, with D perhaps being TRBD1 or TRBD2 (5 bases each). Germline V lookup: CDR1 SGHTA, CDR2 FQGNSA. V lost 5 bases to trimming and J lost 7 bases, with 15 bases between them. CDR3 length equals 14 residues. CDR3 coding DNA: TGTGCCAGCAGCCCGGGACCAGCATATAATGAGCAGTTCTTC. It encodes CASSPGPAYNEQFF. The entire variable domain, with the rest obtained from reference TRBV7-2 and TRBJ2-1, is as follows: GAGVSQSPSNKVTEKGKDVELRCDPISGHTALYWYRQSLGQGLEFLIYFQGNSAPDKSGLPSDRFSAERTGGSVSTLTIQRTQQEDSAVYLCASSPGPAYNEQFFGPGTRLTVL.

J is TRBJ1-1 and V is TRBV5-6, with D hard to call. The CDR3 sequence is 15 residues long. Trimming took off 8 bases at V and 1 base at J, with 18 bases between the two ends. Germline CDR1 and CDR2: SGHDT and YYEEEE. CDR3 in DNA: TGTGCCAGTCACCTTAGAGGAGGTAAGAACACTGAAGCTTTCTTT. This codes for CASHLRGGKNTEAFF.

This clonotype was detected a few times. This sequence joins TRBV25-1 and TRBJ2-3, with TRBD2 matching over 14 bases. The germline CDR1 and CDR2 sequences are MGHDK and SYGVNS. V lost 4 bases to trimming and J lost 5 bases; unmatched junction nucleotides: 5. The CDR3 loop spans 16 amino acids. In DNA form, the CDR3 reads TGTGCCAGCAGTGGCGGGACTAGCGGGGGTCGAGATACGCAGTATTTT. This codes for CASSGGTSGGRDTQYF.

The chain carries TRBV4-1 and TRBJ2-3; TRBD1 aligns across 7 bases. The J segment lost 1 base and the V segment lost 3 bases, leaving 13 bases of the junction unmatched. The CDR3 runs to 18 residues. CDR1 and CDR2 (germline): MGHRA, YSYEKL. CDR3 sequence: CASSQYAGTEVGTDTQYF. Here the CDR3 DNA reads TGCGCCAGCAGCCAGTACGCCGGGACAGAGGTGGGCACAGATACGCAGTATTTT.

The V gene is TRBV20-1, the J gene TRBJ2-5; a possible D gene is TRBD2 (6 bases). The germline V and J ends were trimmed by 7 bases and 1 base, with 10 bases remaining between them. Germline CDR1 and CDR2: DFQATT and SNEGSKA (reference sequence). The CDR3 contains 12 residues. The DNA of the CDR3 is TGCAGTGTTCGGGGGATCCAAGAGACCCAGTACTTC. Residues: CSVRGIQETQYF.

This clonotype was recorded a few times. This sequence may be a read error, since a much larger clone differs from it by one base. The rearrangement uses TRBV4-1 and TRBJ2-7, with D possibly matching TRBD1 (5 bases). Trimming pared 1 base from V and 5 bases from J, leaving 12 bases between. Germline V gene data show CDR1 as MGHRA and CDR2 as YSYEKL. The CDR3 runs to 14 residues. The CDR3 DNA reads TGCGCCAGCAGCCAAGTGTGGCAGGGCAACGAGCAGTACTTC. Amino acid sequence: CASSQVWQGNEQYF.

A remark on this clonotype: This may be a read error: a much more frequent sequence differs by one nucleotide. CDR3 in amino acids: CASSLRLERTQFF. The CDR3 region has the DNA TGTGCCAGCAGTTTAAGGCTGGAGAGGACCCAGTTCTTC. The V and J genes are TRBV12-3 or TRBV12-4 and TRBJ2-1; unclear D gene. This CDR3 spans 13 amino acids. The germline V and J ends were trimmed by 2 bases and 13 bases, with 15 bases remaining between them.

In this sample, this clonotype turned up many times. The V and J genes are TRBV27 and TRBJ2-7; 8 bases are shared with TRBD2. This CDR3 has 14 residues. Looked up from germline, CDR1 is MNHEY and CDR2 is SMNVEV (reference sequence). V shed 4 bases and J 2 bases; nucleotides not matched to a gene: 4. The CDR3: CASSSVAGTYEQYF. CDR3 nucleotides: TGTGCCAGCAGTTCCGTAGCGGGAACCTACGAGCAGTACTTC.

This clonotype was counted only a few times. This chain joins TRBV3-1 and TRBJ2-1; possibly TRBD1 for D (6 bases). The germline V gene has CDR1 LGHDT and CDR2 YNNKEL (reference sequence). The V gene lost 1 base and the J gene lost 9 bases, with 13 bases spanning the gap. This CDR3 is built from 14 residues. CDR3 DNA sequence: TGTGCCAGCAGCCAAGGGGGGCTGAATACTGAGCAGTTCTTC. This encodes CASSQGGLNTEQFF.

This clonotype showed up just a few times. The J gene is TRBJ2-1, the V gene TRBV20-1; the D gene is possibly TRBD2 (6 bases). V was cut by 6 bases and J by 5 bases, with 14 bases left in between. The CDR3 length is 13 residues. CDR1 DFQATT and CDR2 SNEGSKA come from the germline V gene (reference sequence). The CDR3 nucleotides read TGCAGTGCCTCGGGGGTAGGGGACAATGAGCAGTTCTTC. Amino acids: CSASGVGDNEQFF.

This clonotype has a count of ten or more. The V call is TRBV27, the J call TRBJ2-7; D unclear. Germline V CDR1 and CDR2: MNHEY, SMNVEV (reference sequence). V was clipped by 2 bases and J by 1 base, with 12 bases between them. The length of the CDR3 is 15 residues. CDR3 DNA sequence: TGTGCCAGCAGTTTAGCCCCTACAACGTCCTACGAGCAGTACTTC. Translating gives CASSLAPTTSYEQYF.